This T cell receptor (beta chain) appears in the sequencing data of a study of blood T cells in healthy people across ages. Study as a whole: For every two T cells, template switching captured about one barcoded beta molecule.

A second PCR, run for roughly 7 to 12 cycles, used a sample-barcoded 5' primer plus a J-beta primer mix. TCRdb reprocessed the 5' RACE reads via MiXCR and lists one record per CDR3 protein. Among about 930,000 distinct CDR3 sequences, around 29% were seen once, and the ten largest hold approximately 10%. This CDR3 contains 13 residues. CDR1 is DFQATT and CDR2 is SNEGSKA in the germline V gene (reference sequence). Losses at the gene ends were 5 bases for V and 5 bases for J; bases not matched to a gene: 4. The study recruited healthy Caucasian donors from Russia who were aged about 6 to 90. Each sample used at least 6 million PBMCs. The sample was also linked to a second study, of T cells of mothers and their children.

The TCR was taken from a middle-aged woman in good health. The chain has TRBV20-1 and TRBJ1-1; TRBD1 matches at 11 bases. Sample: blood. The CDR3 DNA reads TGCAGTGCTGGACAGGGGGCTAGGACTGAAGCTTTCTTT. Amino acids: CSAGQGARTEAFF.